This TCR beta chain is from a study of cytotoxic CD8 clonotypes in ibrutinib-treated CLL. TCRdb keeps only in-frame clones here, not all; method: immunoSEQ multiplex PCR. The sample comprises about 17,000 clones, roughly three fifths of which are singletons, and 25% rests with the top ten. Broader study findings: Contraction or stability on treatment was seen for public clonotypes, which were uncommon.

Turning to this clone: Its target is not known.

The CDR3 totals 15 residues. V shed 0 bases and J 8 bases; nucleotides not matched to a gene: 6. Looked up from germline, CDR1 is SGHRS and CDR2 is YFSETQ. The origin of this receptor is a human donor with chronic lymphocytic leukemia. Specimen: PBMCs, collected after 12 months of ibrutinib treatment. The V call is TRBV5-1, the J call TRBJ2-1; 9 bases line up with TRBD2. The DNA for the CDR3 is TGCGCCAGCAGCTTGGACCCGGGACTAGCCGATGAGCAGTTCTTC. Translation gives CASSLDPGLADEQFF.